A selection of T cell receptor beta chains follows, all from one sample in a study of T-cell reconstitution after alpha-beta-depleted transplantation in children. TCRdb ran MiXCR on the PCR reads and lists one entry per CDR3 protein. The data show 250,000 to 350,000 distinct CDR3 sequences, roughly 21% seen once. The sample consisted of PBMCs, mostly from graft donor cells, taken 180 days after TCRalphabeta/CD19-depleted stem cell transplant. These receptors were obtained from a male patient aged 10-17 years who had a stem cell transplant for acute lymphoblastic leukemia, so the T cells may come from the graft donor. The CDR3 runs from the conserved cysteine through the conserved F or W. D genes are given only for firm matches.

j_call	v_call	d_call	cdr3_length	cdr3_aa
TRBJ1-2	TRBV18	TRBD1	13	CASSPAGGYGYTF
TRBJ2-1	TRBV7-3	TRBD2	18	CASSPRGLAGRTYNEQFF
TRBJ1-1	TRBV27	-	15	CASSLSLGTRLEAFF
TRBJ2-2	TRBV4-1	-	13	CASSQTRPGELFF
TRBJ2-3	TRBV10-2	TRBD1	18	CASSENRADRVSTDTQYF
TRBJ2-1	TRBV3-1	-	15	CASCQGSWSYNEQFF
TRBJ2-7	TRBV11-2	-	14	CASSLDLRDHEQYF
TRBJ2-7	TRBV4-2	TRBD1	16	CASSQVSGTGSYEQYF
TRBJ2-7	TRBV5-1	-	14	CASSPVSSGYEQYF
TRBJ2-2	TRBV5-4	TRBD1	16	CASSFPGQGRTGELFF
TRBJ2-2	TRBV11-2	-	14	CASSYSWDTGELFF
TRBJ2-1	TRBV5-1	-	14	CASSLGGPENEQFF
TRBJ1-2	TRBV12-3/TRBV12-4	-	14	CASSPRGQGTGYTF
TRBJ1-1	TRBV27	-	12	CASRPPGSEAFF
TRBJ2-7	TRBV18	-	12	CASSDSRDEQYF
TRBJ1-1	TRBV19	-	12	CASKSGNTEAFF
TRBJ2-7	TRBV7-9	TRBD1	15	CASSRDRTSPYEQYF
TRBJ2-3	TRBV4-1	TRBD2	18	CASSQPRRLAGFTDTQYF
TRBJ2-3	TRBV11-2	TRBD1	15	CASSLVDRGLNTQYF
TRBJ1-3	TRBV7-9	-	17	CASSFGGGKLSGNTIYF
TRBJ2-5	TRBV4-1	-	13	CASSRWIRETQYF
TRBJ2-3	TRBV7-3	TRBD2	15	CASSARGTITDTQYF
TRBJ1-2	TRBV15	-	16	CATSRDWALSRYGYTF